This TCR beta chain was identified during a study of cytomegalovirus exposure and HLA in healthy donors. This CDR3 region has 13 residues. Germline V gene data show CDR1 as MNHEY and CDR2 as SVGAGI. The V end lost 8 bases, the J end lost 2 bases, and 12 bases lay between the germline ends. Primers for the PCR totalled 60 Vbeta and 13 Jbeta. In the original workflow: Among the unique TCR beta chains that a later analysis counted, about 81 million in all, roughly 9.9 million were shared. The protocol was immunoSEQ multiplex PCR, while the TCRdb copy is restricted to in-frame clones and leaves out a portion. V and J calls and clone size are those listed in that table; D and trimming were worked out from the DNA. The sample consists of around 110,000 clones, 75% to 85% of them appearing once.

The source material was PBMCs. The sequence was obtained from a woman aged 18-35 years in good health and CMV-seropositive. V and J are TRBV6-5 and TRBJ1-2; D is unclear. For the CDR3, the DNA is TGTGCCAGCGGCGGAGGCAGAAACTATGGCTACACCTTC. It encodes CASGGGRNYGYTF.